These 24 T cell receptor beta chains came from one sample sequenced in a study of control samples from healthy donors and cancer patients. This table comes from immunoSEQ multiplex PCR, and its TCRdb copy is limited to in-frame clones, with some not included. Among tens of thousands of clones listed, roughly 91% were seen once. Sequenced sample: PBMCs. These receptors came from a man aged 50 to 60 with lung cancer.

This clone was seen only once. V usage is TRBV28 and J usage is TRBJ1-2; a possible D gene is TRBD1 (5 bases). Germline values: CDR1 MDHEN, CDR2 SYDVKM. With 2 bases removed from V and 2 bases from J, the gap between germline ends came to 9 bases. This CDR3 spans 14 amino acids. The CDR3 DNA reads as TGTGCCAGCAGTTTAGGGGCAGCCAACTATGGCTACACCTTC. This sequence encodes CASSLGAANYGYTF.

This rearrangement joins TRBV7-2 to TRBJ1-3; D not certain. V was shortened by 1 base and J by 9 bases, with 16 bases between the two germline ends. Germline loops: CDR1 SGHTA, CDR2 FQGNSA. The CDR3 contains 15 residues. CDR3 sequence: CASSLVSQVEGTIYF. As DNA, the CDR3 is TGTGCCAGCAGCTTAGTTTCGCAGGTGGAGGGCACCATATATTTT.

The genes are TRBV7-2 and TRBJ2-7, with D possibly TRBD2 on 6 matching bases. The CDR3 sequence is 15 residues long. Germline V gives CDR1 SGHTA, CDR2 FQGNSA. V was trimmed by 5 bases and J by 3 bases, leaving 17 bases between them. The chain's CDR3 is CASSPRAGRDYEQYF. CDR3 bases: TGTGCCAGCAGCCCTCGGGCAGGGCGGGACTACGAGCAGTACTTC.

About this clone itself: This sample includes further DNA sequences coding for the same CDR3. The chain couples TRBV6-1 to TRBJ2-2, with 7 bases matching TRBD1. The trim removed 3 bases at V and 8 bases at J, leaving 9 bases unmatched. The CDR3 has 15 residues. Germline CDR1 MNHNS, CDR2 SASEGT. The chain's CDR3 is CASSEGDSFTGELFF. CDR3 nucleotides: TGTGCCAGCAGTGAGGGGGACAGCTTCACTGGGGAGCTGTTTTTT.

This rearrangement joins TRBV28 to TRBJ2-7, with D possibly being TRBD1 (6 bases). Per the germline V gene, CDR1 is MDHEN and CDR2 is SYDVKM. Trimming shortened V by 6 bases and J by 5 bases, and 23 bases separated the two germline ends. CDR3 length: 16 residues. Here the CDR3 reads CASRGLLKGRGNEQYF. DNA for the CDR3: TGTGCCAGCAGGGGATTACTTAAGGGCAGGGGTAACGAGCAGTACTTC.

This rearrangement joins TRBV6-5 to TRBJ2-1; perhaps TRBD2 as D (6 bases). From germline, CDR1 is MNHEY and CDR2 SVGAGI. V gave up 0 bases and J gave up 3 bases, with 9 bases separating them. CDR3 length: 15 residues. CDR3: CASSYSPGDYNEQFF. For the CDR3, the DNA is TGTGCCAGCAGTTACTCGCCGGGGGACTACAATGAGCAGTTCTTC.

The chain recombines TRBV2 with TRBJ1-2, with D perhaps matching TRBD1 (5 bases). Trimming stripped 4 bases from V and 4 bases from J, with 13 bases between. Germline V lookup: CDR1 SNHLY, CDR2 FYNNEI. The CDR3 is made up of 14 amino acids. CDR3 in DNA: TGTGCCAGCAGTGTCAATCCGGGGACCTATGGCTACACCTTC. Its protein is CASSVNPGTYGYTF. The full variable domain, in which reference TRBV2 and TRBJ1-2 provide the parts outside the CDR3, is EPEVTQTPSHQVTQMGQEVILRCVPISNHLYFYWYRQILGQKVEFLVSFYNNEISEKSEIFDDQFSVERPDGSNFTLKIRSTKLEDSAMYFCASSVNPGTYGYTFGSGTRLTVV.

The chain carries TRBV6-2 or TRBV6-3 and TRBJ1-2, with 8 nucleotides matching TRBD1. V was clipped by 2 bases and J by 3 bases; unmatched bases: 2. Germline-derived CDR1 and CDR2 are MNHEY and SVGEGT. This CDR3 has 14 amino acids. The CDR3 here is CASSYHRGYYGYTF. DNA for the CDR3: TGTGCCAGCAGTTACCACAGGGGGTACTATGGCTACACCTTC.

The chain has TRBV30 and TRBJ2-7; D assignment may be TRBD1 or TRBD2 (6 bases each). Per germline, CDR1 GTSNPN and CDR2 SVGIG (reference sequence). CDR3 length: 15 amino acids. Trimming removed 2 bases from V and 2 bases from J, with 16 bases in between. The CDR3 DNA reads TGTGCCTGGAGTAGGGGGGAAGCGTTTCCCTACGAGCAGTACTTC. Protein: CAWSRGEAFPYEQYF.

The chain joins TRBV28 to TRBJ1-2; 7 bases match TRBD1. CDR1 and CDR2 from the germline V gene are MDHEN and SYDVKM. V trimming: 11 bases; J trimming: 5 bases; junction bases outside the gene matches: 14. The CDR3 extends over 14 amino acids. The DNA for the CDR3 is TGTGCCGAATCCACAGGGACAGAGATATATGGCTACACCTTC. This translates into CAESTGTEIYGYTF.

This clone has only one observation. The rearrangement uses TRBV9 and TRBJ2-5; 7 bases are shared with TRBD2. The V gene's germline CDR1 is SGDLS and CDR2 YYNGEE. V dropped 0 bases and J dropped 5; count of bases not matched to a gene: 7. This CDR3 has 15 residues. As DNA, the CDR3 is TGTGCCAGCAGCGTAGTGGGGGGGTATTTGGAGACCCAGTACTTC. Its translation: CASSVVGGYLETQYF. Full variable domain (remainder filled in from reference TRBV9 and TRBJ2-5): DSGVTQTPKHLITATGQRVTLRCSPRSGDLSVYWYQQSLDQGLQFLIQYYNGEERAKGNILERFSAQQFPDLHSELNLSSLELGDSALYFCASSVVGGYLETQYFGPGTRLLVL.

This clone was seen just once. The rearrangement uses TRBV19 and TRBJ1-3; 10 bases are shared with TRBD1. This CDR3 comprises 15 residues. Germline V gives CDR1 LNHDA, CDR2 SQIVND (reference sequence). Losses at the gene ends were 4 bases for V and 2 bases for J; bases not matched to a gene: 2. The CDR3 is CASSRTGGTGNTIYF. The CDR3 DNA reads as TGTGCCAGTAGTAGGACAGGGGGAACTGGAAACACCATATATTTT.

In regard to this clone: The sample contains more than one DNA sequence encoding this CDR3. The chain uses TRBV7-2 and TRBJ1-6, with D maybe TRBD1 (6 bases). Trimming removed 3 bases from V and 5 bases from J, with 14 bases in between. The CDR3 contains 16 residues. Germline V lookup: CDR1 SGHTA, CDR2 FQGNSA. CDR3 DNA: TGTGCCAGCAGCTTTGGACAGCCGCTGGATAATTCACCCCTCCACTTT. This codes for CASSFGQPLDNSPLHF.

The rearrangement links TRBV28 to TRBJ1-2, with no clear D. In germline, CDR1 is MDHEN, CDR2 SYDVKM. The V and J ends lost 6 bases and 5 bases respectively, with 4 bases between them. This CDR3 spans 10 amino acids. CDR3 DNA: TGTGCCAGCAGCCAGTATGGCTACACCTTC. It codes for CASSQYGYTF.

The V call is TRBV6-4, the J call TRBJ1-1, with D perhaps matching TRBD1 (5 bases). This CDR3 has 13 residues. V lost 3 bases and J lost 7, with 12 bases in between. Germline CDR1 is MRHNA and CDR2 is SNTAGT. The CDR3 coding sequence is TGTGCCAGCAGTGAACAGGTTGGAGGTGAAGCTTTCTTT. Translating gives CASSEQVGGEAFF.

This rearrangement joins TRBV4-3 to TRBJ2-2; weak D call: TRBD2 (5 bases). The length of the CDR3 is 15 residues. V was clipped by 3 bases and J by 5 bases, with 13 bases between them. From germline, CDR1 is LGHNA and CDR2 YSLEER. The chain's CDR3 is CASSQRTGTTGELFF. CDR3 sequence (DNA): TGCGCCAGCAGCCAGAGGACGGGAACGACCGGGGAGCTGTTTTTT.

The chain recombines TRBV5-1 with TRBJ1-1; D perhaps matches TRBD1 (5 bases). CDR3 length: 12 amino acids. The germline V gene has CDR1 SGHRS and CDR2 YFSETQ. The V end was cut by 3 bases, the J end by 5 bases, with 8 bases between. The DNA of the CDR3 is TGCGCCAGCAGCTCCGGGGGGACTGAAGCTTTCTTT. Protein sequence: CASSSGGTEAFF.

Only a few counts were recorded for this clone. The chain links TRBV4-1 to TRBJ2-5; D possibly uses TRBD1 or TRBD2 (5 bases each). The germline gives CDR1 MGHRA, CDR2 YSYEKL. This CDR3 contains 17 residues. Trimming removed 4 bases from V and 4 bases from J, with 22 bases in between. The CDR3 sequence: CASSPRTPGTSAETQYF. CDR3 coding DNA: TGCGCCAGCAGCCCCAGGACACCGGGAACTTCAGCAGAGACCCAGTACTTC.

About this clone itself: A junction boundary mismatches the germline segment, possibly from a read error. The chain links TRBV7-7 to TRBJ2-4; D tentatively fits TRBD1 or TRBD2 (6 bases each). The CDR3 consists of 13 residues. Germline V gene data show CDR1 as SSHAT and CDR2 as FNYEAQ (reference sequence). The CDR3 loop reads CASSLNREDIQYF. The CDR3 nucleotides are TGTGCTAGCAGCTTAAACAGGGAGGACATTCAGTACTTC.

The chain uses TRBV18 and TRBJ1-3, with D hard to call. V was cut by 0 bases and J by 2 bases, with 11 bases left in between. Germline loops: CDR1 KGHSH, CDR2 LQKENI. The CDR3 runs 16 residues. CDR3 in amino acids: CASSPPAGSAGNTIYF. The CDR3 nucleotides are TGTGCCAGCTCACCACCGGCGGGGTCAGCTGGAAACACCATATATTTT.

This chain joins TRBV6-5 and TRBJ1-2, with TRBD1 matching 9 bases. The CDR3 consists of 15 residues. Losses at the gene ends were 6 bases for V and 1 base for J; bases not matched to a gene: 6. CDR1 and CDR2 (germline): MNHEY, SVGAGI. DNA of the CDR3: TGTGCCAGCAGCCTAGGGACAGGGATTAACTATGGCTACACCTTC. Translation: CASSLGTGINYGYTF.

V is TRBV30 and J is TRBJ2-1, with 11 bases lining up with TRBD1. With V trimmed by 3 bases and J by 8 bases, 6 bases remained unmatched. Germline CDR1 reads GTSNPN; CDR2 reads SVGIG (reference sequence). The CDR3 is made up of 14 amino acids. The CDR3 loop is CAWRGWTGGDEQFF. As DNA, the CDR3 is TGTGCCTGGAGGGGCTGGACAGGGGGCGATGAGCAGTTCTTC.

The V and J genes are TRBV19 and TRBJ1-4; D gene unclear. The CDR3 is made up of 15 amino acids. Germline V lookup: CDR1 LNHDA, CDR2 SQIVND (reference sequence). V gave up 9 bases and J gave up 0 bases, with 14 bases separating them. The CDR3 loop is CASMDGTATNEKLFF. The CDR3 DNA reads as TGTGCCAGCATGGACGGAACTGCAACTAATGAAAAACTGTTTTTT.

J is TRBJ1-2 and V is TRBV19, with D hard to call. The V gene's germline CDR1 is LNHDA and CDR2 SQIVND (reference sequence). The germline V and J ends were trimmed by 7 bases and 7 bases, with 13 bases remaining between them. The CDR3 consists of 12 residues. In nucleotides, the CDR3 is TGTGCCAGTATGGGCCGGGGATCTGGCTACACCTTC. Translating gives CASMGRGSGYTF. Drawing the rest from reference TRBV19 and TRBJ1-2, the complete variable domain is DGGITQSPKYLFRKEGQNVTLSCEQNLNHDAMYWYRQDPGQGLRLIYYSQIVNDFQKGDIAEGYSVSREKKESFPLTVTSAQKNPTAFYLCASMGRGSGYTFGSGTRLTVV.